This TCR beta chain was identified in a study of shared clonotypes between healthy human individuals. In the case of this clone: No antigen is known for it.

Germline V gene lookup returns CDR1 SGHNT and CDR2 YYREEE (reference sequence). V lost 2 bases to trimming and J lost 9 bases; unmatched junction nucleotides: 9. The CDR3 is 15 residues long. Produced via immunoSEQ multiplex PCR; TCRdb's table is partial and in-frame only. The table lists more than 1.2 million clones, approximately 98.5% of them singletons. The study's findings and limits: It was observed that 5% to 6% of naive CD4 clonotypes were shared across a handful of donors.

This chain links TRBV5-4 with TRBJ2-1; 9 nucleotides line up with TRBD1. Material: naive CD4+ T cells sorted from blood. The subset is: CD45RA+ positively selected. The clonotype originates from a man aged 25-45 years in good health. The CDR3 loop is CASSFSGTGSFEQFF. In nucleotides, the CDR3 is TGTGCCAGCAGCTTCTCCGGGACAGGGTCGTTTGAGCAGTTCTTC.